Shown below are 24 T cell receptor beta chains from a single sample sequenced in a study of response to subunit inactivated influenza vaccine. TCRdb passed the RT-PCR reads through MiXCR, listing each CDR3 protein once. This sample has around 500,000 distinct CDR3 sequences, with over 9.5% found just once. Sequenced material: PBMCs from blood, taken about 40 days after vaccination. Receptor source: a man aged 50 to 60 who received an inactivated influenza vaccine.

Ten or more counts support this clonotype. J is TRBJ2-4 and V is TRBV5-1, with D tentatively TRBD1 (6 bases). The CDR3 consists of 14 residues. Trimming cost V 3 bases and J 7 bases, with 14 bases left between them. Germline V gene data show CDR1 as SGHRS and CDR2 as YFSETQ. The CDR3 reads CASSSGQSNNIQYF. The DNA of the CDR3 is TGCGCCAGCAGCTCCGGACAGTCGAACAACATTCAGTACTTC.

This clonotype has more than one count but fewer than ten. The gene calls are TRBV4-3 and TRBJ2-1; 9 bases map to TRBD2. Trimming cost V 0 bases and J 9 bases; bases outside gene matches: 3. Germline V gene lookup returns CDR1 LGHNA and CDR2 YSLEER. The CDR3 has 14 amino acids. The DNA of the CDR3 is TGCGCCAGCAGCCAAGACCTAGCGGGAAGTGAGCAGTTCTTC. It yields the protein CASSQDLAGSEQFF.

J is TRBJ2-5 and V is TRBV6-1; D uncertain. Trimming pared 6 bases from V and 6 bases from J, leaving 14 bases between. The CDR3 consists of 13 residues. Germline CDR1 reads MNHNS; CDR2 reads SASEGT. For the CDR3, the DNA is TGTGCCAGCAGCACCCAGATAGGGCAGACCCAGTACTTC. Its protein product is CASSTQIGQTQYF.

V and J are TRBV7-2 and TRBJ2-7; tentatively, D is TRBD1 (5 bases). V lost 6 bases and J lost 2, with 17 bases in between. Germline assignment: CDR1 SGHTA and CDR2 FQGNSA. This CDR3 spans 15 amino acids. The CDR3 is CASSSRAAGPYEQYF. The DNA for the CDR3 is TGTGCCAGCAGTTCCAGGGCCGCAGGGCCCTACGAGCAGTACTTC.

The chain has TRBV4-2 and TRBJ2-5; D call uncertain. The V end lost 1 base, the J end lost 5 bases, and 14 bases lay between the germline ends. This CDR3 is built from 15 residues. The germline gives CDR1 LGHNA, CDR2 YNFKEQ. CDR3 residues: CASSQVAFALETQYF. CDR3 bases: TGTGCCAGCAGCCAAGTCGCTTTCGCGCTGGAGACCCAGTACTTC.

This chain links TRBV20-1 with TRBJ2-3; 7 nucleotides line up with TRBD1. The CDR3 is 16 amino acids. Trimming at V came to 1 base and at J to 0 bases, leaving 7 bases not matched to a gene. Germline-derived CDR1 and CDR2 are DFQATT and SNEGSKA (reference sequence). CDR3 loop: CSARGRQGISTDTQYF. CDR3 DNA: TGCAGTGCTAGAGGCCGACAGGGAATAAGCACAGATACGCAGTATTTT.

The table lists this clonotype with many counts. This rearrangement joins TRBV4-1 to TRBJ1-5, with D uncertain. Germline lookup yields CDR1 MGHRA and CDR2 YSYEKL. The ends were cut back, 1 base at V and 4 bases at J, with 11 bases in the middle. This CDR3 has 15 residues. CDR3 amino acids: CASSQVNSGNQPQHF. The CDR3 DNA reads as TGCGCCAGCAGCCAAGTAAACAGCGGAAATCAGCCCCAGCATTTT.

This chain joins TRBV9 and TRBJ1-1; 8 bases fit TRBD1. CDR1 is SGDLS and CDR2 is YYNGEE in the germline V gene. The V segment lost 3 bases and the J segment 4 bases; nucleotides outside the gene matches: 5. CDR3 length: 14 residues. CDR3 region: CASSAVTGVTEAFF. The CDR3 DNA reads TGTGCCAGCAGCGCGGTGACAGGGGTCACTGAAGCTTTCTTT.

This clonotype appeared many times. The V gene is TRBV12-3 or TRBV12-4, the J gene TRBJ2-2; TRBD1 is a possible D gene (6 bases). Between the trimmed V and J ends, which lost 3 bases and 6 bases, there was a span of 11 bases. This CDR3 comprises 14 residues. The CDR3 nucleotides are TGTGCCAGCAGTTTCACAGGGTGGGCCGGGGAGCTGTTTTTT. As protein: CASSFTGWAGELFF.

The rearrangement joins TRBV6-5 to TRBJ2-3, with D uncertain. The germline gives CDR1 MNHEY, CDR2 SVGAGI. Trimming took off 3 bases at V and 3 bases at J, with 7 bases between the two ends. The CDR3 runs 13 residues. The CDR3 loop is CASSYPGTDTQYF. The DNA of the CDR3 is TGTGCCAGCAGTTATCCGGGTACAGATACGCAGTATTTT.

This chain links TRBV7-9 with TRBJ2-2, with 8 bases identical to TRBD1. The V gene's germline CDR1 is SEHNR and CDR2 FQNEAQ (reference sequence). The CDR3 spans 14 residues. V was pared by 5 bases and J by 4 bases, with 3 bases of the junction left unmatched. CDR3 nucleotides: TGTGCCAGCAGCAATACAGGGGGCACCGGGGAGCTGTTTTTT. It codes for CASSNTGGTGELFF. Together with reference TRBV7-9 and TRBJ2-2, the CDR3 gives the full variable domain: DTGVSQNPRHKITKRGQNVTFRCDPISEHNRLYWYRQTLGQGPEFLTYFQNEAQLEKSRLLSDRFSAERPKGSFSTLEIQRTEQGDSAMYLCASSNTGGTGELFFGEGSRLTVL.

The CDR3 nucleotides are TGCGCCAGCAGCCAAGTTCTTACCAGTAAGAACACTGAAGCTTTCTTT. Translation: CASSQVLTSKNTEAFF. This chain connects TRBV4-1 to TRBJ1-1; unclear D gene. CDR3 length: 16 residues. The germline V and J ends were trimmed by 1 base and 1 base, with 13 bases remaining between them. In germline, CDR1 is MGHRA, CDR2 YSYEKL.

In this sample, this clonotype turned up many times. V gene TRBV27 combines with J gene TRBJ1-5; D not resolved. The CDR3 consists of 17 residues. The germline V and J ends were trimmed by 6 bases and 7 bases, with 25 bases remaining between them. Per the germline V gene, CDR1 is MNHEY and CDR2 is SMNVEV (reference sequence). CDR3 protein: CASSQNRILRVDQPQHF. The CDR3 bases are TGTGCCAGCAGCCAAAACCGCATCTTGCGGGTAGACCAGCCCCAGCATTTT.

This clonotype was detected only a few times. This rearrangement joins TRBV4-3 to TRBJ2-5; possible D gene TRBD2, 5 bases. The CDR3 spans 15 residues. Germline V gene data show CDR1 as LGHNA and CDR2 as YSLEER. The V gene lost 2 bases and the J gene lost 0 bases, with 10 bases spanning the gap. The CDR3 DNA sequence: TGCGCCAGCAGCCAAAGACTACGGTACCAAGAGACCCAGTACTTC. Translating it yields CASSQRLRYQETQYF.

The table lists this clonotype with many counts. One end of the junction fails to match germline, which may point to a read error. V and J are TRBV12-3 or TRBV12-4 and TRBJ2-3; the match to TRBD1 covers 8 bases. This CDR3 is 14 amino acids long. The CDR3 spells CASSLTQGANTRYF. For the CDR3, the DNA is TGTGCCAGCAGTTTAACCCAGGGGGCGAATACGCGGTATTTT.

In its sample, this clonotype was seen a few times. CDR3 residues: CASSPGTLNTEAFF. The CDR3 bases are TGTGCCAGCAGCCCCGGGACACTAAACACTGAAGCTTTCTTT. The V call is TRBV5-5, the J call TRBJ1-1; D possibly corresponds to TRBD1 (6 bases). V dropped 4 bases and J dropped 2 bases, with 12 bases sitting between them. The CDR3 totals 14 residues. Germline V gene sequence: CDR1 SGHKS, CDR2 YYEKEE (reference sequence).

The chain recombines TRBV20-1 with TRBJ2-5, with 9 bases matching TRBD2. CDR1 DFQATT and CDR2 SNEGSKA come from the germline V gene (reference sequence). V was clipped by 3 bases and J by 5 bases; unmatched bases: 7. CDR3 size: 14 residues. The CDR3 DNA is TGCAGTGCTAGGACTAGCGGCCGGCGGGAGACCCAGTACTTC. It encodes CSARTSGRRETQYF.

This clonotype has just a few counts. The gene calls are TRBV5-1 and TRBJ2-1; D perhaps matches TRBD1 (6 bases). Germline V gives CDR1 SGHRS, CDR2 YFSETQ. Trimming shortened V by 0 bases and J by 6 bases, and 13 bases separated the two germline ends. The CDR3 contains 15 residues. The CDR3 sequence: CASSLGVGASNEQFF. The CDR3 DNA reads TGCGCCAGCAGCTTGGGGGTGGGGGCCAGCAATGAGCAGTTCTTC. The complete variable domain, with remaining parts taken from reference TRBV5-1 and TRBJ2-1, reads KAGVTQTPRYLIKTRGQQVTLSCSPISGHRSVSWYQQTPGQGLQFLFEYFSETQRNKGNFPGRFSGRQFSNSRSEMNVSTLELGDSALYLCASSLGVGASNEQFFGPGTRLTVL.

The chain recombines TRBV5-6 with TRBJ1-2, with D unresolved. Trimming removed 0 bases from V and 3 bases from J, with 9 bases in between. The CDR3 runs to 14 residues. Germline lookup yields CDR1 SGHDT and CDR2 YYEEEE. The CDR3 spells CASSLGRVHYGYTF. As DNA, the CDR3 is TGTGCCAGCAGCTTGGGACGGGTGCACTATGGCTACACCTTC.

This clonotype has ten or more counts. V is TRBV4-3 and J is TRBJ1-1; D perhaps matches TRBD1 (5 bases). Per germline, CDR1 LGHNA and CDR2 YSLEER. Trimming shortened V by 0 bases and J by 7 bases, and 9 bases separated the two germline ends. The CDR3 runs to 13 residues. CDR3 DNA sequence: TGCGCCAGCAGCCAAGATCTGGGGGGTGAAGCTTTCTTT. This sequence encodes CASSQDLGGEAFF.

The CDR3 sequence is CASSFPRDRASYEQYF. As DNA, the CDR3 is TGTGCCAGCAGCTTTCCCCGGGACAGGGCATCCTACGAGCAGTACTTC. This sequence joins TRBV7-9 and TRBJ2-7; 9 bases fit TRBD1. The germline V gene has CDR1 SEHNR and CDR2 FQNEAQ (reference sequence). Germline trimming cut 3 bases from V and 1 base from J; bases unmatched to any gene: 7. This CDR3 comprises 16 residues.

The CDR3 DNA sequence: TGTGCCACCAGTGGAGGTTACAGTTCCTACAATGAGCAGTTCTTC. Amino acid sequence: CATSGGYSSYNEQFF. This chain connects TRBV24-1 to TRBJ2-1; D gene uncertain. Trimming shortened V by 5 bases and J by 1 base, and 11 bases separated the two germline ends. The germline CDR1 and CDR2 sequences are KGHDR and SFDVKD. The CDR3 loop spans 15 amino acids.

This chain connects TRBV6-5 to TRBJ2-1; no firm D call. Germline V gene lookup returns CDR1 MNHEY and CDR2 SVGAGI. The CDR3 runs to 13 residues. V dropped 3 bases and J dropped 2 bases, with 5 bases sitting between them. CDR3 sequence reads: CASSYIAYNEQFF. CDR3 nucleotides: TGTGCCAGCAGTTATATCGCCTACAATGAGCAGTTCTTC.

The V and J genes are TRBV4-1 and TRBJ2-5; D unresolved. The germline V gene encodes CDR1 MGHRA and CDR2 YSYEKL. Trimming removed 4 bases at V and 3 bases at J, with 9 bases between. The CDR3 sequence is 13 residues long. The CDR3 region is CASSLWSEETQYF. Written as DNA, the CDR3 is TGCGCCAGCAGCCTCTGGTCCGAAGAGACCCAGTACTTC.